Described below is a single T cell receptor (beta chain) sequence and its context. Ten or more counts support this clonotype. Its target antigen remains unknown. No base qualities exist here, and no much larger clone lies one base off it. Library generation was performed with 5' RACE. The reads were generated on an Illumina HiSeq 2500. A second about 7 to 11 cycle PCR used a sample-barcoded 5' primer and a J-beta primer mix. A template-switch 5' adaptor carrying 12 random nucleotides introduced a unique molecular identifier onto each TCR beta cDNA molecule. Each sample yielded at least 2.5 million CDR3-containing paired-end reads. First-strand cDNA synthesis was performed from all RNA using the Mint cDNA synthesis kit, with priming by a TRBC-specific oligonucleotide. After uracil-DNA glycosylase treatment, a first 18-cycle PCR used universal primers M1SS and BC2_uni_R on all cDNA. Processing in the source paper ran as follows. Each sample was normalized by randomly selecting 1 million high-quality reads, each carrying a distinct molecular identifier. Reads sharing molecular identifiers were discarded rather than binned into consensus sequences. MiTCR, with a Q25 quality threshold and the strictest error-elimination algorithm, was used for CDR3 identification, clonotype clustering and error correction. A nonparametric unseen species model with Euler transformation was used to estimate a lower bound on total TCR beta diversity. TCRdb reran the public reads through fastp at Q25 and MiXCR, keeping productive beta chains. Entries are consolidated by CDR3 protein sequence, retaining the most common genes and DNA. TCRdb, not the original authors, processed these V and J calls. The sample includes some 1.7 million distinct CDR3 sequences, with 28% observed a single time. The top ten hold 7.7% of the sample.

These data are taken from a study of blood T cells in healthy people across ages (dated by TCRdb to the mid-2010s). With regard to the full study: In model experiments, roughly one uniquely barcoded TCR beta cDNA molecule per two T cells was captured by template switching. To avoid experimental bias, donors of different ages were distributed randomly across sequencing lanes. The donors were split into four age groups: young (average 16 years), middle-aged (nearly 40), aged (over 55) and long-lived (approximately 80). Two additional independent replicas of 1 million unique cDNA reads from the same blood draw were analyzed for two donors (one aged 18 to 29 and one aged 80 or older). The study measured age-related changes in TCR beta repertoire diversity using deep sequencing normalized with unique cDNA molecular identifiers.

The donors were 40 or so Caucasian individuals from Russia, aged roughly 6 to 100 years, who were systemically healthy. Each donor gave approximately 9.3 milliliters of peripheral blood, collected into EDTA-treated Vacutainer tubes. Ficoll-Paque density-gradient centrifugation was used to isolate PBMCs, with at least 6 million per sample. Trizol reagent was used to extract total RNA from the PBMCs, yielding at least 6 micrograms per sample. For every donor, flow cytometry on a PBMC aliquot measured the percentage of naive CD45RAhigh/CD27high T cells. CDR1 and CDR2, per the germline V gene (reference sequence), are SEHNR and FQNEAQ. The CDR3 contains 15 residues, cysteine and phenylalanine counted. Kept here is only the CDR3 DNA, which spans 45 bases and is read in frame from base 1. After removal of 5 bases from V and 5 bases from J, the junction retains 7 bases not matched to a gene. Overall study results and their limits: As age increased, observed TCR beta diversity per million T cells dropped in a roughly linear way, and a significant reduction was already evident by age about 40. Because profiling used bulk unsorted PBMCs, naive and antigen-experienced compartments could not be compared conclusively. Estimates of total diversity from one million sequenced T cells were regarded as lower bounds and underestimates. Compared with the aged group, the long-lived group had more naive CD4+ T cells, fewer expanded clones and increased TCR diversity, a pattern suggesting age selection. The CMV infection status of donors was not known, potentially confounding age-related changes in expanded clonotypes. The percentage of naive T cells measured by flow cytometry correlated strongly with observed TCR beta diversity.

The sequenced sample was blood. The receptor comes from a woman in her twenties or thirties in good health. The V and J segments used are TRBV7-9 and TRBJ2-1, with 9 bases matching TRBD1. Here is the DNA: TGTGCCAGCAGCCCCGGGACAGGGAGGGACAATGAGCAGTTCTTC. Translation gives CASSPGTGRDNEQFF.